The TCR beta chain described here comes from a study of blood T cell repertoires in COVID-19. Study as a whole: The samples span acute and convalescent COVID-19 from the United States, Italy and Spain. PBMCs, B-cell-depleted T cells, or T cells were the source of the cDNA or gDNA that made up the material.

In the original analysis: Using reference gene primer amplification, nucleated cell counts were estimated. The table came from immunoSEQ multiplex PCR; TCRdb's copy has only in-frame clones and leaves some out. V, J and clone size reflect that table, while D and trimming were determined from the DNA. The data contain tens of thousands of clones, 70% to 90% of them singletons. The CDR3 length is 13 residues. The V end was cut by 2 bases, the J end by 2 bases, with 7 bases between. From germline, CDR1 is SGHTA and CDR2 FQGNSA. The sequence was obtained from a man aged 45-60 years in a cohort sampled during active COVID-19. J is TRBJ2-7 and V is TRBV7-2, with D uncertain. Sequenced input: peripheral blood. In DNA form, the CDR3 reads TGTGCCAGCAGCTTAACAGTGACCTACGAGCAGTACTTC. Translated, it gives CASSLTVTYEQYF. The variable domain in full, completed from reference TRBV7-2 and TRBJ2-7, reads GAGVSQSPSNKVTEKGKDVELRCDPISGHTALYWYRQSLGQGLEFLIYFQGNSAPDKSGLPSDRFSAERTGGSVSTLTIQRTQQEDSAVYLCASSLTVTYEQYFGPGTRLTVT.